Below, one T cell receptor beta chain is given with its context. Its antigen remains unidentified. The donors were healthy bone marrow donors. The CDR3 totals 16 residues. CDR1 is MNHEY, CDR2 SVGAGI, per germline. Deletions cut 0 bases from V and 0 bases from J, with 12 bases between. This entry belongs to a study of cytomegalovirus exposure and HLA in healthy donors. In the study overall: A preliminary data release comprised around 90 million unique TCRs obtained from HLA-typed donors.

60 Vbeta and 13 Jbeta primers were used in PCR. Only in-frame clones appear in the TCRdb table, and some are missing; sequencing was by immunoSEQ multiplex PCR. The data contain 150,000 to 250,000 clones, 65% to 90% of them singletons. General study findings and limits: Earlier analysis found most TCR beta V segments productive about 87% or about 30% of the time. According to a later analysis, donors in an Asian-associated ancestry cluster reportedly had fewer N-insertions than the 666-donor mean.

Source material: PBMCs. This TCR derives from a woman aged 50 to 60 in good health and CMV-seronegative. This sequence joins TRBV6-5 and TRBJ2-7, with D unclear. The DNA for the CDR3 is TGTGCCAGCAGTTACTCGCAGGCCCTAAGCTCCTACGAGCAGTACTTC. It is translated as CASSYSQALSSYEQYF.